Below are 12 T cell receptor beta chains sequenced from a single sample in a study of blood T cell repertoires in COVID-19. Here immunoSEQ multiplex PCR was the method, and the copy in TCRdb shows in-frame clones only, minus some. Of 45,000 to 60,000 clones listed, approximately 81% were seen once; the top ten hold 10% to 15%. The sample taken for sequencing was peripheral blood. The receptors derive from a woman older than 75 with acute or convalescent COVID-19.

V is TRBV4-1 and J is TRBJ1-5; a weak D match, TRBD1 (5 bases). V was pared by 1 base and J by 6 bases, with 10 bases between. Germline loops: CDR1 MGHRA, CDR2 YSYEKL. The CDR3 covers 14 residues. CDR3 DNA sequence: TGCGCCAGCAGCCAAGGGCGGGGCGGTCAGCCCCAGCATTTT. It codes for CASSQGRGGQPQHF.

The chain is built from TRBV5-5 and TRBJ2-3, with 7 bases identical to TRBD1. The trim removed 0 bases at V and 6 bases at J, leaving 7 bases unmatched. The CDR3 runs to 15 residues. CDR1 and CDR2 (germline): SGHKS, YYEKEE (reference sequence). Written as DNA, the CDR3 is TGTGCCAGCAGCTTGGATGGACAGGTCTATGATACGCAGTATTTT. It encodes CASSLDGQVYDTQYF.

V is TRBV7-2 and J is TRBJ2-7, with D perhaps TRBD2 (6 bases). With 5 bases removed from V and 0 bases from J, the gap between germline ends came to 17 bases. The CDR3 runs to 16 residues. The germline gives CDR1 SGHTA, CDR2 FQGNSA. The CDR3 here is CASSPGRRGLSYEQYF. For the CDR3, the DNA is TGTGCCAGCAGCCCCGGTAGGCGGGGCCTCTCCTACGAGCAGTACTTC.

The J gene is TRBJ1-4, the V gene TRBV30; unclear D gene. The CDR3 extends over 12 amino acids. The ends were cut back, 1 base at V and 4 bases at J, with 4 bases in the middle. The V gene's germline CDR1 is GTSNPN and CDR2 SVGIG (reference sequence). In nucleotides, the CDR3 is TGTGCCTGGAGTGACGGTAATGAAAAACTGTTTTTT. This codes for CAWSDGNEKLFF.

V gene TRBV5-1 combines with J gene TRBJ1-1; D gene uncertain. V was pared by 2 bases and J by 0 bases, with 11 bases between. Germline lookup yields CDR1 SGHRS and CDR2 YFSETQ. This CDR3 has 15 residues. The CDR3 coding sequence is TGCGCCAGCAGCTTATACGGGGTGATGAACACTGAAGCTTTCTTT. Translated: CASSLYGVMNTEAFF.

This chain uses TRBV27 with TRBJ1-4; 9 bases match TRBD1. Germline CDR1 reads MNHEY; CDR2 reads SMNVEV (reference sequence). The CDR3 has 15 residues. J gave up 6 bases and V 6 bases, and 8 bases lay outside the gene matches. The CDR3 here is CASSLQGAGYEKLFF. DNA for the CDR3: TGTGCCAGCAGCCTACAGGGGGCAGGGTATGAAAAACTGTTTTTT.

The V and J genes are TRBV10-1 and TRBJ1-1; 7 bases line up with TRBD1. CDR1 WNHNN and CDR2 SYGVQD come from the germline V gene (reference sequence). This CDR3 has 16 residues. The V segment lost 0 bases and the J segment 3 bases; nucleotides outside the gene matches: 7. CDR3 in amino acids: CASSESTGWRDTEAFF. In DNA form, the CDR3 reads TGCGCCAGCAGTGAGTCGACAGGGTGGAGGGACACTGAAGCTTTCTTT.

In nucleotides, the CDR3 is TGTGCCAGCAGCAAAGCGCCAGGTCGAAACACTGAAGCTTTCTTT. It translates to CASSKAPGRNTEAFF. The chain uses TRBV21-1 and TRBJ1-1; the table gives TRBD1 as D, unverified against the DNA. TRBV21-1 is classified as a pseudogene. The CDR3 contains 15 residues.

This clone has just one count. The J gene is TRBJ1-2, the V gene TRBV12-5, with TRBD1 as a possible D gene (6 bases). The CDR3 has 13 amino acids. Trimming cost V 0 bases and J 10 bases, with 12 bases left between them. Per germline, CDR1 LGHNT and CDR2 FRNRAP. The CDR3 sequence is CASGLVVQGNYTF. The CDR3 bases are TGTGCTAGTGGTTTGGTAGTTCAGGGGAACTACACCTTC.

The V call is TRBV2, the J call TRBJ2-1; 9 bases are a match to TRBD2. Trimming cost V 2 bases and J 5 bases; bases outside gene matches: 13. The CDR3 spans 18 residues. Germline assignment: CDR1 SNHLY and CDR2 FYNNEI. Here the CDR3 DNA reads TGTGCCAGCAGTGAATGGGTTTTGAAGCGGGGGGCCGACAATGAGCAGTTCTTC. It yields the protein CASSEWVLKRGADNEQFF.

The CDR3 is CASSRQGNQPQHF. The CDR3 bases are TGTGCCAGCAGTCGGCAGGGGAATCAGCCCCAGCATTTT. The genes are TRBV2 and TRBJ1-5; tentatively, D is TRBD1 (6 bases). Germline V gene data show CDR1 as SNHLY and CDR2 as FYNNEI. This CDR3 region has 13 residues. V lost 5 bases, J lost 4 bases, and 9 bases lay in between.

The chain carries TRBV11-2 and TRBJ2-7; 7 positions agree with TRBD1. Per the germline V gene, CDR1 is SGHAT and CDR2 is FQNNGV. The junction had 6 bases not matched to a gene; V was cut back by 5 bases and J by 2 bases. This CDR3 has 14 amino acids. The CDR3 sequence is CASSLTGTAYEQYF. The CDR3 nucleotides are TGTGCCAGCAGCCTCACCGGGACAGCCTACGAGCAGTACTTC.